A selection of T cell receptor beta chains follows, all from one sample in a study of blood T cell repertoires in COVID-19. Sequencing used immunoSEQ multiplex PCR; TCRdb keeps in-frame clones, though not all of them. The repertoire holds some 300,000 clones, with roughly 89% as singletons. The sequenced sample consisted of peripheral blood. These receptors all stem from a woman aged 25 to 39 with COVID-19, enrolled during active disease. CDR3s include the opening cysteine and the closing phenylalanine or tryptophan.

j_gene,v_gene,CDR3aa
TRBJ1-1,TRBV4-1,CASSQGHTRVRNTEAFF
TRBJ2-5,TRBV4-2,CASSQFPGLREETQYF
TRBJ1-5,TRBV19,CASSIGERSNQPQHF
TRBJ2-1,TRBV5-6,CASSFRGYYNEQFF
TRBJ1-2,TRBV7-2,CASSLEIQGLGGYTF
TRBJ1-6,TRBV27,CASSSDSNSPLHF
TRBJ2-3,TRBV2,CASSLRPSGGDLLF
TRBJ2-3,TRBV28,CASSFPSGTDTQYF
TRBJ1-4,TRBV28,CASSGRRESGEKLFF
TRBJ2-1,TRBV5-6,CASREAGTGGNEQFF
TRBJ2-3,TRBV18,CASSPPRSRGTDTQYF
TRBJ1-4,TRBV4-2,CASSRVIIGQGAANEKLFF
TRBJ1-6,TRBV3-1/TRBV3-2,CASSQTGNSPLHF
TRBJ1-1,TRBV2,CASSEPGWNEAFF
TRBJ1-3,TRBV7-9,CASSRTGTGNTIYF
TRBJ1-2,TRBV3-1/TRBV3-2,CASSQDGGYTF
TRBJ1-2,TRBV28,CASSRGYYGYTF
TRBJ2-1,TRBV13,CASSLVAGGNNEQFF
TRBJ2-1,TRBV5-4,CASSLIPGRTDEQFF
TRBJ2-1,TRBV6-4,CASSVLLGQGNEQFF
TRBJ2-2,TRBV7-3,CASRIGAGAGELFF
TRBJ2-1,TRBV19,CASSRTSGGPGAFF
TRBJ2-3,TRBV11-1,CASSLESNTQYF